Given below is one T cell receptor beta chain in context. This entry belongs to a study of blood T cells in healthy people across ages. With a J-beta primer mix and a sample-barcoded 5' primer, a second PCR ran 7 to 11 cycles. TCRdb independently ran MiXCR on the 5' RACE reads; one entry per CDR3 protein. The table includes under 1 million distinct CDR3 sequences, 44% detected once. V was pared by 5 bases and J by 0 bases, with 12 bases between. CDR1 is SGHRS and CDR2 is YFSETQ in the germline V gene. CDR3 size: 14 residues. This sequence joins TRBV5-1 and TRBJ2-7; D is unresolved. Sequenced input: blood. This TCR was recovered from a man aged 55-75 years in good health. The CDR3 spells CASSEPLGSYEQYF. As DNA, the CDR3 is TGCGCCAGCAGTGAACCGTTAGGCTCCTACGAGCAGTACTTC. Combining the CDR3 with reference TRBV5-1 and TRBJ2-7 gives the whole variable domain KAGVTQTPRYLIKTRGQQVTLSCSPISGHRSVSWYQQTPGQGLQFLFEYFSETQRNKGNFPGRFSGRQFSNSRSEMNVSTLELGDSALYLCASSEPLGSYEQYFGPGTRLTVT.